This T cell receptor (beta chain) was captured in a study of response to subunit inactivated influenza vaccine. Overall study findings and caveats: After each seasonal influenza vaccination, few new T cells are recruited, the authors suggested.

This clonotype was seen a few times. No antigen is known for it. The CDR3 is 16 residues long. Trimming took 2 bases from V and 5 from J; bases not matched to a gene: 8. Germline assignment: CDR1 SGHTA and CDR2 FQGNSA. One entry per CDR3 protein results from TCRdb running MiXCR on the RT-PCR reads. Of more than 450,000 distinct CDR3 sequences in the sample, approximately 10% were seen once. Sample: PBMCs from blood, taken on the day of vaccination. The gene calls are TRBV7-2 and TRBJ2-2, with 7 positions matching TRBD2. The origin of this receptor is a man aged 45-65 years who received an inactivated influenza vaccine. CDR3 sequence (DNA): TGTGCCAGCAGCTTAAACTCGGGAGGAATGACCGGGGAGCTGTTTTTT. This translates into CASSLNSGGMTGELFF.